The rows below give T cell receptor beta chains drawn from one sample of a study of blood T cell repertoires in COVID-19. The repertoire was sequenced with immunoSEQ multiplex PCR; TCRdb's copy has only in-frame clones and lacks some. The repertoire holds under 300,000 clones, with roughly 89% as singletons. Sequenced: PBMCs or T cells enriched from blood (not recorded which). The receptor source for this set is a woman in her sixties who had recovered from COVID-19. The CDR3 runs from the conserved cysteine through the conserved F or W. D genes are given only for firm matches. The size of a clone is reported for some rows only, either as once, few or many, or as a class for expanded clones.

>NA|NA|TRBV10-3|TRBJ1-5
CAISEGRVNQPQHF
TGTGCCATCAGTGAGGGTAGAGTCAATCAGCCCCAGCATTTT
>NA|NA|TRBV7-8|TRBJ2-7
CASSRTGTYNEQYF
TGTGCCAGCAGCAGAACCGGGACTTACAATGAGCAGTACTTC
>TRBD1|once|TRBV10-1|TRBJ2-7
CASGSGTGEYEQYF
TGCGCCAGCGGTTCCGGGACAGGGGAGTACGAGCAGTACTTC
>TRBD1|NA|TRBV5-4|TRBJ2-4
CASSLVGTGGDIQYF
TGTGCCAGCAGCTTGGTAGGGACAGGGGGTGACATTCAGTACTTC
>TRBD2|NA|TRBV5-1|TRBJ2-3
CASSLGTSGINTDTQYF
TGCGCCAGCAGCTTAGGGACTAGCGGGATCAACACAGATACGCAGTATTTT
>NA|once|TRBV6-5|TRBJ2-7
CACRGAAYEQYF
TGTGCCTGCCGGGGTGCCGCCTACGAGCAGTACTTC
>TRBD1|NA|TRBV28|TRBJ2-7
CASSTTRDRAGEQYF
TGTGCCAGCAGTACCACACGGGACAGGGCTGGTGAGCAGTACTTC
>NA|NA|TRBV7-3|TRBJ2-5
CASSLKAGRQETQYF
TGTGCCAGCAGCTTGAAGGCGGGACGGCAAGAGACCCAGTACTTC
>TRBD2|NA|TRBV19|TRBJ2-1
CASSIRKTSGAYNEQFF
TGTGCCAGTAGTATCCGCAAGACTAGCGGGGCCTACAATGAGCAGTTCTTC
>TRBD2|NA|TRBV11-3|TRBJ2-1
CASLGGGESYNEQFF
TGTGCCAGCCTCGGCGGGGGGGAGTCCTACAATGAGCAGTTCTTC
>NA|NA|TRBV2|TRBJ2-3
CASSPTDTDTQYF
TGTGCCAGCAGCCCTACTGACACAGATACGCAGTATTTT
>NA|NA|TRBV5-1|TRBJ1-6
CASSLVGGRSPLHF
TGCGCCAGCAGCTTGGTCGGGGGTCGGTCACCCCTCCACTTT
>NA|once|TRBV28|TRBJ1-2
CASSRGSHGYTF
TGTGCCAGCAGCAGGGGTTCCCATGGCTACACCTTC
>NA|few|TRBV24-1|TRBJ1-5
CATSDSPAGGGQPQHF
TGTGCCACCAGTGACTCCCCGGCGGGGGGCGGTCAGCCCCAGCATTTT
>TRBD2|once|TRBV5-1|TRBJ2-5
CASSPGTSGGIGETQYF
TGCGCCAGCAGCCCAGGGACTAGCGGGGGGATCGGAGAGACCCAGTACTTC
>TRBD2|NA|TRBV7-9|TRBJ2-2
CASSTGTSGNTGELFF
TGTGCCAGCAGCACGGGGACTAGCGGGAACACCGGGGAGCTGTTTTTT
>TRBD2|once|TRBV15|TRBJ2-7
CATSRAAGLAGEEQYF
TGTGCCACCAGCAGAGCAGCGGGACTAGCGGGTGAGGAGCAGTACTTC
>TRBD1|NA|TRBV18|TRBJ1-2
CASSPTGENYGYTF
TGTGCCAGCTCACCGACAGGGGAGAACTATGGCTACACCTTC
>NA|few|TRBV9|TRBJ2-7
CASSVGGDSYEQYF
TGTGCCAGCAGCGTAGGGGGCGACAGCTACGAGCAGTACTTC
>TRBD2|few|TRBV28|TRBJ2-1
CASGLLALEQFF
TGTGCCAGCGGGCTACTAGCGCTTGAGCAGTTCTTC
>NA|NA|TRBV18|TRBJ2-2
CASSPVQSLTGELFF
TGTGCCAGCTCACCGGTACAGTCTCTCACCGGGGAGCTGTTTTTT
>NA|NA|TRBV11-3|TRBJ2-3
CASSLPDSLIRDTQYF
TGTGCCAGCAGCTTACCAGATTCTCTCATCAGAGATACGCAGTATTTT
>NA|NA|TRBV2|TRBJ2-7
CASSNAGSTYEQYF
TGTGCCAGCAGTAACGCGGGATCGACCTACGAGCAGTACTTC
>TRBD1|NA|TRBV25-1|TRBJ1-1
CASSDRGAEAFF
TGTGCCAGCAGTGACAGGGGGGCTGAAGCTTTCTTT
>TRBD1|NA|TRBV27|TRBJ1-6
CASSWQGAIPLSPLHF
TGTGCCAGCAGTTGGCAGGGGGCGATCCCACTTTCACCCCTCCACTTT
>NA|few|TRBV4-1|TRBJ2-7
CASSPGTLGYEQYF
TGCGCCAGCAGCCCCGGGACTTTGGGCTACGAGCAGTACTTC
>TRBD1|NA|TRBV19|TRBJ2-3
CASSIDSPGQGTDTQYF
TGTGCCAGTAGTATAGACTCTCCGGGACAGGGAACAGATACGCAGTATTTT
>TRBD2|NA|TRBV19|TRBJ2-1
CASSRTGLAYSYNEQFF
TGTGCCAGTAGTAGGACGGGACTAGCTTACTCCTACAATGAGCAGTTCTTC
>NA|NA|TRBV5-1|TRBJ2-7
CASSLGGRDEQYF
TGCGCCAGCAGCTTGGGAGGCAGGGACGAGCAGTACTTC
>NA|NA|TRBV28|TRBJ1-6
CASSSLLGAPISPLHF
TGTGCCAGCAGTTCCCTCTTGGGGGCACCCATTTCACCCCTCCACTTT
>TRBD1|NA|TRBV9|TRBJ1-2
CASSTRQGRPSHTGYGYTF
TGTGCCAGCAGCACCCGACAGGGACGCCCGTCCCACACGGGCTATGGCTACACCTTC
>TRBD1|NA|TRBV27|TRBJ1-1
CATPTNPPPGTGGLDTEAFF
TGTGCCACCCCAACCAACCCTCCTCCCGGGACAGGGGGCTTGGACACTGAAGCTTTCTTT
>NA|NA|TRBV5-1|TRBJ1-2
CASRALDSDYGYTF
TGCGCCAGCAGAGCGCTCGACAGCGACTATGGCTACACCTTC
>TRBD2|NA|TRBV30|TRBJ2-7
CAWTIAGGPDEQYF
TGTGCCTGGACAATAGCGGGAGGGCCCGACGAGCAGTACTTC
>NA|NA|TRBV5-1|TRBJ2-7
CASSLDSFYYEQYF
TGCGCCAGCAGCTTGGACAGTTTTTACTACGAGCAGTACTTC
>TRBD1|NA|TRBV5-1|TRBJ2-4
CASSSDRGGNIQYF
TGCGCCAGCAGCTCGGACAGGGGAGGAAACATTCAGTACTTC
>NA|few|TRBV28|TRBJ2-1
CASKFSTGVVYEQFF
TGTGCCAGCAAATTTAGTACGGGAGTGGTCTATGAGCAGTTCTTC
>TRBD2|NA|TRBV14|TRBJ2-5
CASSQFGTSAETQYF
TGTGCCAGCAGCCAGTTCGGGACTAGCGCGGAGACCCAGTACTTC
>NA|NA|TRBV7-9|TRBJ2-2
CASSLGAAANTGELFF
TGTGCCAGCAGCTTAGGAGCCGCCGCGAACACCGGGGAGCTGTTTTTT
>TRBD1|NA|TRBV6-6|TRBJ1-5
CASKRTGQPQHF
TGTGCCAGCAAGAGGACAGGGCAGCCCCAGCATTTT
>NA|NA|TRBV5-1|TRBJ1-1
CASSLAGRGPTEAFF
TGCGCCAGCAGCTTGGCGGGCCGAGGGCCGACTGAAGCTTTCTTT
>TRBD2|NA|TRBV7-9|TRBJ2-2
CASSPRLAGGRNTGELFF
TGTGCCAGCAGCCCTCGACTAGCGGGAGGGCGTAACACCGGGGAGCTGTTTTTT
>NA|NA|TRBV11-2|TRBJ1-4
CASSPGGAYEKLFF
TGTGCCAGCAGCCCGGGGGGGGCGTATGAAAAACTGTTTTTT
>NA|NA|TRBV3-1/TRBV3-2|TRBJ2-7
CASSQGGAGWREQYF
TGTGCCAGCAGCCAAGGTGGAGCAGGGTGGCGCGAGCAGTACTTC
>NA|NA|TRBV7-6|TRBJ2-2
CASSLSGGEWTGELFF
TGTGCCAGCAGCTTATCGGGGGGCGAGTGGACCGGGGAGCTGTTTTTT
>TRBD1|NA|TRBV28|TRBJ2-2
CASRPQGAGTGELFF
TGTGCCAGCAGACCTCAGGGGGCGGGCACCGGGGAGCTGTTTTTT